The T cell receptor beta chain under discussion was sequenced for a study of blood T cell repertoires in COVID-19. Overall study context: The study drew acute and convalescent COVID-19 samples from the United States, Italy and Spain. T cells, B-cell-depleted T cells, or PBMCs supplied cDNA or gDNA.

Per the study methods: From reference gene primer amplification, estimates of nucleated cell counts were derived. Sequenced by immunoSEQ multiplex PCR; TCRdb stores in-frame clones only, minus some. V and J calls plus clone size are reproduced from that table; the DNA served to infer D and trimming. The data contain approximately 400,000 clones, around 89% of them singletons. The ends lost 0 bases at V and 4 bases at J; junction bases unmatched: 6. This CDR3 region has 15 residues. CDR1 is SGHRS, CDR2 YFSETQ, per germline. The sequenced material came from peripheral blood. This receptor was obtained from a man aged 35 to 55 with acute or convalescent COVID-19. V and J are TRBV5-1 and TRBJ2-5, with TRBD1 matching 7 bases. CDR3 bases: TGCGCCAGCAGCTTGGAGGGGGCGCTATTAGAGACCCAGTACTTC. This codes for CASSLEGALLETQYF.